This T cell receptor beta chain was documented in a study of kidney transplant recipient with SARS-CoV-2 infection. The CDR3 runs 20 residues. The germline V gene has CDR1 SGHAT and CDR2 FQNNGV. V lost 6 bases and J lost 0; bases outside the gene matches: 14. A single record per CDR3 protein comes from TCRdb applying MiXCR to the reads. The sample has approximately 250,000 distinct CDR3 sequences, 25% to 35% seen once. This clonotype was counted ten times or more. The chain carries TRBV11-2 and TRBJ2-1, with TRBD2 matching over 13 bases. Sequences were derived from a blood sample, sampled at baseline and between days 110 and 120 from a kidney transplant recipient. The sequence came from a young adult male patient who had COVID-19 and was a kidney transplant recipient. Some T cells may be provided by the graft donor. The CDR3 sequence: CASSTPTTSGRISSYNEQFF. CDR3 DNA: TGTGCCAGCAGTACCCCTACGACTAGCGGGAGGATTAGCTCCTACAATGAGCAGTTCTTC.